The T cell receptor beta chain under discussion was sequenced for a study of blood T cell repertoires in COVID-19. Those designated as exposed participants met a COVID-19 case within 2 weeks before study entry. J was trimmed by 5 bases and V by 0 bases; bases with no gene match: 7. This CDR3 region has 16 residues. Germline assignment: CDR1 SGDLS and CDR2 YYNGEE. Original data processing: Reference gene primer amplification gave nucleated cell count estimates. Data came from immunoSEQ multiplex PCR; TCRdb stores just in-frame clones and leaves some out. Clone size and V and J calls were adopted from that table, with D and trimming inferred from the DNA. The data hold 300,000 to 400,000 clones, with over 90% observed a single time.

The clonotype originates from a woman in her twenties or thirties who had been exposed to COVID-19. Sequencing was performed on PBMCs or T cells enriched from blood (not recorded which). The chain carries TRBV9 and TRBJ1-5; 8 positions agree with TRBD1. As DNA, the CDR3 is TGTGCCAGCAGCGTAGGGACAGGGCCGAGAGATCAGCCCCAGCATTTT. It translates to CASSVGTGPRDQPQHF.